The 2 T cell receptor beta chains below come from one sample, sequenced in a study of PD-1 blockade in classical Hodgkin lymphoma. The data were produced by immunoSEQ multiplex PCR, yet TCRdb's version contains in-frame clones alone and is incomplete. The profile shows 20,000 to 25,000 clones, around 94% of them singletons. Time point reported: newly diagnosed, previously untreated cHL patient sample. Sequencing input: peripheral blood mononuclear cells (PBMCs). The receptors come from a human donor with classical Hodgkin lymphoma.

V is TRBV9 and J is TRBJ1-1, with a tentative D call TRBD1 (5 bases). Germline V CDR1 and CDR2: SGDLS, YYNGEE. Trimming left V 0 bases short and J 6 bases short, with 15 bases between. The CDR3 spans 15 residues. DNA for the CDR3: TGTGCCAGCAGCGTAGGCCCGGGGGGGGTCCCTGAAGCTTTCTTT. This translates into CASSVGPGGVPEAFF.

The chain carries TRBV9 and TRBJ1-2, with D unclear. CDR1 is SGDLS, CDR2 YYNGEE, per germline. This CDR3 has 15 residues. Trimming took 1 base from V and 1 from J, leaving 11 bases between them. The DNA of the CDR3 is TGTGCCAGCAGCGTAAGCGTCGGCGGTAACTATGGCTACACCTTC. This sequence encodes CASSVSVGGNYGYTF.